This T cell receptor beta chain is from a study of OX40 agonist ivuxolimab in advanced cancers. Trimming cost V 0 bases and J 1 base, with 6 bases left between them. CDR1 LGHNA and CDR2 YSLEER come from the germline V gene. The CDR3 has 14 residues. The protocol was immunoSEQ multiplex PCR, while the TCRdb copy is restricted to in-frame clones and leaves out a portion. The profile shows about 95,000 clones, around 85% of them singletons. Sequenced here: CD4+ or CD8+ T cells sorted from blood, sampled in a trial of the OX40 agonist ivuxolimab. The receptor's source is an adult with an advanced solid tumor such as melanoma, head and neck, liver or kidney cancer. This chain uses TRBV4-3 with TRBJ2-5; D call uncertain. The CDR3 loop is CASSQDTAQETQYF. CDR3 nucleotides: TGCGCCAGCAGCCAAGACACGGCCCAAGAGACCCAGTACTTC.